These 10 T cell receptor beta chains came from one sample sequenced in a study of blood T cells in healthy people across ages. PCR was performed a second time for about 7 to 11 cycles using a sample-barcoded 5' primer and a J-beta primer mix. TCRdb itself ran the 5' RACE reads through MiXCR, one entry per CDR3 protein. The table includes 550,000 to 750,000 distinct CDR3 sequences, around 20% detected once. Material: blood. The source is a man between 70 and 80 years old in good health.

On this clonotype itself: Germline is not matched at one junction end, which may reflect a read error. This chain links TRBV10-3 with TRBJ2-1; perhaps TRBD1 as D (5 bases). The CDR3 sequence is 13 residues long. Germline V gene lookup returns CDR1 ENHRY and CDR2 SYGVKD. CDR3 sequence: CATSSDRDNEQFF. As DNA, the CDR3 is TGTGCCACCAGTTCAGACAGAGACAATGAGCAGTTCTTC.

In this sample, this clonotype turned up a few times. The chain joins TRBV6-5 to TRBJ2-3; D possibly matches TRBD1 or TRBD2 (5 bases each). In germline, CDR1 is MNHEY, CDR2 SVGAGI. The CDR3 contains 15 residues. The ends were cut back, 5 bases at V and 0 bases at J, with 12 bases in the middle. The CDR3 is CASSRGAKSTDTQYF. CDR3 DNA: TGTGCCAGCAGTCGAGGGGCGAAGAGCACAGATACGCAGTATTTT.

A few counts support this clonotype. The V gene is TRBV9, the J gene TRBJ2-2; D possibly uses TRBD1 or TRBD2 (6 bases each). Germline V CDR1 and CDR2: SGDLS, YYNGEE. CDR3 length: 15 residues. The V end was cut by 0 bases, the J end by 6 bases, with 12 bases between. CDR3 DNA sequence: TGTGCCAGCAGCGTAGGGGGGGCGCAAGCCGGGGAGCTGTTTTTT. Protein sequence: CASSVGGAQAGELFF.

This clonotype was counted only a few times. The chain is built from TRBV20-1 and TRBJ2-7; 7 bases match TRBD1. V dropped 6 bases and J dropped 3; count of bases not matched to a gene: 11. The V gene's germline CDR1 is DFQATT and CDR2 SNEGSKA (reference sequence). The CDR3 is made up of 14 amino acids. The CDR3 bases are TGCAGTGCATATTCCACGGGACAGTACTACGAGCAGTACTTC. Its protein product is CSAYSTGQYYEQYF.

The CDR3 DNA follows: TGTGCCAGCAGCTTAAACGTGGAAAATACGCAGTATTTT. Protein sequence: CASSLNVENTQYF. V and J are TRBV7-3 and TRBJ2-3; D not certain. Trimming took 1 base from V and 7 from J, leaving 9 bases between them. In germline, CDR1 is SGHTA, CDR2 FQGTGA. CDR3 length equals 13 residues.

This clonotype has more than one count but fewer than ten. V and J are TRBV20-1 and TRBJ1-4, with 7 bases identical to TRBD1. Germline trimming cut 6 bases from V and 7 bases from J; bases unmatched to any gene: 5. In germline, CDR1 is DFQATT, CDR2 SNEGSKA (reference sequence). CDR3 length equals 12 residues. CDR3 in DNA: TGCAGTGCATATGACAGGGCTGAAAAACTGTTTTTT. This codes for CSAYDRAEKLFF.

For the CDR3, the DNA is TGTGCCACCAGTGACAACCGGGACATAAAAGAGACCCAGTACTTC. Its translation is CATSDNRDIKETQYF. V usage is TRBV24-1 and J usage is TRBJ2-5, with D possibly matching TRBD1 (6 bases). CDR1 is KGHDR and CDR2 is SFDVKD in the germline V gene. The V end was cut by 4 bases, the J end by 3 bases, with 14 bases between. The CDR3 extends over 15 amino acids.

This clonotype was observed a few times. The chain recombines TRBV14 with TRBJ2-1, with unresolved D. The V end was cut by 0 bases, the J end by 0 bases, with 9 bases between. Germline loops: CDR1 SGHDN, CDR2 FVKESK. The CDR3 totals 16 residues. CDR3 sequence reads: CASSQDPTHSYNEQFF. The CDR3 region has the DNA TGTGCCAGCAGCCAAGATCCCACCCACTCCTACAATGAGCAGTTCTTC.

Points on this clonotype: Germline is not matched at one junction end, which may reflect a read error. The J gene is TRBJ1-2, the V gene TRBV9, with a tentative D call TRBD1 (6 bases). CDR3 length: 12 amino acids. Germline V gene sequence: CDR1 SGDLS, CDR2 YYNGEE. As DNA, the CDR3 is TGTGCCAGCAACCCGGGACACTATGGCTGCACCTTC. It codes for CASNPGHYGCTF.

The chain joins TRBV28 to TRBJ2-7; D is possibly TRBD1 (7 bases). Germline V CDR1 and CDR2: MDHEN, SYDVKM. V shed 9 bases and J shed 5 bases, with 11 bases lying between them. The CDR3 totals 11 residues. CDR3 bases: TGTGCCAGTGCGGGACAGAACGAGCAGTACTTC. It translates to CASAGQNEQYF.